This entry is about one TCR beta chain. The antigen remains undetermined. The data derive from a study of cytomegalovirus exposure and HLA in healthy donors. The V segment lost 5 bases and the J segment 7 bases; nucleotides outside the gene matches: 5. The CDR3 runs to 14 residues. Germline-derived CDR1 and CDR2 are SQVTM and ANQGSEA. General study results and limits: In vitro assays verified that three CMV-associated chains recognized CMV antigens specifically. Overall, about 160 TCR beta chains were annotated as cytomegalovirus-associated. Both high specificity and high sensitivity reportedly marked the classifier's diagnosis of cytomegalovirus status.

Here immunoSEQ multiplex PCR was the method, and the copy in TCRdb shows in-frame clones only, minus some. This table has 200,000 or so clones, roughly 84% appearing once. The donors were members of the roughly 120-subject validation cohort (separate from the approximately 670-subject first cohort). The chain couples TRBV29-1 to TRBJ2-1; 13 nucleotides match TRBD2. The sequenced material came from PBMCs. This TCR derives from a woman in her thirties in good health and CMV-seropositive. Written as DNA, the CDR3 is TGCAGCGTTTTAGGACTAGCGGGAGTTAATGAGCAGTTCTTC. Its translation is CSVLGLAGVNEQFF.